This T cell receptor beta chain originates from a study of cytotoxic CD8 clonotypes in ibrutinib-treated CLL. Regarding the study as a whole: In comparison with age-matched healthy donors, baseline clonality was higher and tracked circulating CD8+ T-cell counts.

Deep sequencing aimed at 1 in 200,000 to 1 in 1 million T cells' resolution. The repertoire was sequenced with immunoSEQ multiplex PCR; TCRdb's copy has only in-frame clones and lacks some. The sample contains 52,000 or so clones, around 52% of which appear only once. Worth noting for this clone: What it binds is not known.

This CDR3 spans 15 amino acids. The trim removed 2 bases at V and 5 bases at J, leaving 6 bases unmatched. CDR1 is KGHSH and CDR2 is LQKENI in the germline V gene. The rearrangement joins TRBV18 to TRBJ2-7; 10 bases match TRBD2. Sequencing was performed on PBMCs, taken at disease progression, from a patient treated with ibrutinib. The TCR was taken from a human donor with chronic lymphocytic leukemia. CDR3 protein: CASSPRRLAGDEQYF. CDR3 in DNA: TGTGCCAGCTCACCAAGACGACTAGCGGGTGACGAGCAGTACTTC.